This T cell receptor beta chain was identified during a study of CD8+ T cells in alopecia areata. Study context: Treated patients were given oral tofacitinib, which was dosed at 5 to 10 mg twice daily. Findings and limits, study-wide: Tofacitinib delivered significant drops in scalp clonality and in expanded CD8+ clones among the top 100.

RNA, once extracted, was reverse transcribed into cDNA for use as the sequencing template. Method: immunoSEQ multiplex PCR; TCRdb's copy keeps in-frame clones and lacks some. The repertoire has about 200,000 clones, 35% to 40% of them found once; the top ten carry about 0.48%. As regards this clone: Its target is unknown.

CDR3 length: 14 amino acids. Germline lookup yields CDR1 MNHEY and CDR2 SVGAGI. Trimming took 6 bases from V and 4 from J, leaving 15 bases between them. Indicated treatment: oral pan-JAK inhibitor, 5-10 mg twice daily. Alopecia areata patients had lesional scalp punch biopsies and peripheral blood taken from them. Sorting of CD4+ and CD8+ T cells was performed on PBMCs. The sample was CD4+ T cells sorted from blood, taken at approximately week 30, from a patient treated with tofacitinib. The clonotype originates from a human donor with alopecia areata. The J gene is TRBJ1-2, the V gene TRBV6-5; possibly TRBD1 for D (5 bases). The CDR3 loop is CASSTPGLLYGYTF. The CDR3 DNA reads TGTGCCAGCAGCACACCGGGACTACTCTATGGCTACACCTTC.